The sample holds many counts of the clone carrying this T cell receptor (beta chain). Antigen unknown. Trimming cost V 4 bases and J 1 base; bases outside gene matches: 3. The germline CDR1 and CDR2 sequences are SGHVS and FQNEAQ. The CDR3 is 15 residues long. The data belong to a study of T-cell reconstitution after alpha-beta-depleted transplantation in children. For TCRbeta, the library was prepared with unique molecular identifiers. TCRdb redid the calling of the PCR reads with MiXCR, one entry per CDR3 protein. The table records 330,000 or so distinct CDR3 sequences, 6% to 10% of them present only once. General observations from the study: A year had passed since transplant, and T-cell counts and diversity by then came mostly from newly produced T cells. The origin of high day-60 TCRbeta diversity in some patients lay in surviving recipient T cells and thymic progenitors. Where alpha-beta T cells came from about two months after transplant was reportedly several hundred expanded graft clones.

Material: peripheral blood, obtained 360 days after TCRalphabeta/CD19-depleted stem cell transplant. The TCR sequence derives from a female patient aged 2-15 years who had a stem cell transplant for Fanconi anemia, so the T cells may come from the graft donor. The chain couples TRBV7-8 to TRBJ2-2; 7 nucleotides align to TRBD1. CDR3 loop: CASSSGTVNTGELFF. As DNA, the CDR3 is TGTGCCAGCAGCTCCGGGACAGTGAACACCGGGGAGCTGTTTTTT.